Ten or more counts support the clone carrying this TCR beta chain. Its target is unknown. The V gene's germline CDR1 is MNHEY and CDR2 SVGEGT. V lost 8 bases to trimming and J lost 3 bases, with 17 bases between them. There are 14 residues in the CDR3. Per the original data handling: CDR3 differences across clinicopathological groups were used to build a distant-metastasis classifier for papillary thyroid cancer. Using MiXCR, TCRdb reanalyzed the PCR reads. None of the V and J calls come from the authors' own analysis; TCRdb made them. This table has 91,000 or so clones, approximately 11% appearing once. No patient had received any treatment before thyroid surgery. This entry comes from a study of metastatic and nonmetastatic thyroid tumors. In the study overall: Repertoire comparisons spanned blood and tumor or nodule tissue from malignant and benign thyroid patients. Study observations and caveats: Malignant thyroid tumors reportedly exceeded benign nodules significantly in TCR beta diversity, with the difference appearing in blood and tumor.

The chain carries TRBV6-2 or TRBV6-3 and TRBJ2-7; TRBD2 is a possible D gene (5 bases). The TCR comes from a female donor with papillary thyroid cancer or a benign thyroid nodule (not recorded which). Some clones in this sample may be carry-over from other donors' samples. Sequencing input: blood. CDR3 bases: TGTGCCAGCTCCTCCGGTGGGAGTGGCTACGAGCAGTACTTC. Its translation: CASSSGGSGYEQYF.